This TCR beta chain was recorded in a study of cytomegalovirus exposure and HLA in healthy donors. PCR used 60 Vbeta primers and 13 Jbeta primers. This table comes from immunoSEQ multiplex PCR, and its TCRdb copy is limited to in-frame clones, with some not included. The top ten clones hold 1.5% to 2% of a sample with more than 100,000 clones, roughly 14% of them seen once. This CDR3 is 11 amino acids long. The V end lost 8 bases, the J end lost 1 base, and 6 bases lay between the germline ends. Germline V CDR1 and CDR2: PRHDT, FYEKMQ (reference sequence). Sequencing was performed on PBMCs. V usage is TRBV13 and J usage is TRBJ2-7; possible D gene TRBD2, 5 bases. This receptor was obtained from a woman aged 18 to 35 in good health and CMV-seronegative. This CDR3 is CASGRSYEQYF. The DNA of the CDR3 is TGTGCCAGCGGGAGATCCTACGAGCAGTACTTC. Drawing the rest from reference TRBV13 and TRBJ2-7, the complete variable domain is AAGVIQSPRHLIKEKRETATLKCYPIPRHDTVYWYQQGPGQDPQFLISFYEKMQSDKGSIPDRFSAQQFSDYHSELNMSSLELGDSALYFCASGRSYEQYFGPGTRLTVT.